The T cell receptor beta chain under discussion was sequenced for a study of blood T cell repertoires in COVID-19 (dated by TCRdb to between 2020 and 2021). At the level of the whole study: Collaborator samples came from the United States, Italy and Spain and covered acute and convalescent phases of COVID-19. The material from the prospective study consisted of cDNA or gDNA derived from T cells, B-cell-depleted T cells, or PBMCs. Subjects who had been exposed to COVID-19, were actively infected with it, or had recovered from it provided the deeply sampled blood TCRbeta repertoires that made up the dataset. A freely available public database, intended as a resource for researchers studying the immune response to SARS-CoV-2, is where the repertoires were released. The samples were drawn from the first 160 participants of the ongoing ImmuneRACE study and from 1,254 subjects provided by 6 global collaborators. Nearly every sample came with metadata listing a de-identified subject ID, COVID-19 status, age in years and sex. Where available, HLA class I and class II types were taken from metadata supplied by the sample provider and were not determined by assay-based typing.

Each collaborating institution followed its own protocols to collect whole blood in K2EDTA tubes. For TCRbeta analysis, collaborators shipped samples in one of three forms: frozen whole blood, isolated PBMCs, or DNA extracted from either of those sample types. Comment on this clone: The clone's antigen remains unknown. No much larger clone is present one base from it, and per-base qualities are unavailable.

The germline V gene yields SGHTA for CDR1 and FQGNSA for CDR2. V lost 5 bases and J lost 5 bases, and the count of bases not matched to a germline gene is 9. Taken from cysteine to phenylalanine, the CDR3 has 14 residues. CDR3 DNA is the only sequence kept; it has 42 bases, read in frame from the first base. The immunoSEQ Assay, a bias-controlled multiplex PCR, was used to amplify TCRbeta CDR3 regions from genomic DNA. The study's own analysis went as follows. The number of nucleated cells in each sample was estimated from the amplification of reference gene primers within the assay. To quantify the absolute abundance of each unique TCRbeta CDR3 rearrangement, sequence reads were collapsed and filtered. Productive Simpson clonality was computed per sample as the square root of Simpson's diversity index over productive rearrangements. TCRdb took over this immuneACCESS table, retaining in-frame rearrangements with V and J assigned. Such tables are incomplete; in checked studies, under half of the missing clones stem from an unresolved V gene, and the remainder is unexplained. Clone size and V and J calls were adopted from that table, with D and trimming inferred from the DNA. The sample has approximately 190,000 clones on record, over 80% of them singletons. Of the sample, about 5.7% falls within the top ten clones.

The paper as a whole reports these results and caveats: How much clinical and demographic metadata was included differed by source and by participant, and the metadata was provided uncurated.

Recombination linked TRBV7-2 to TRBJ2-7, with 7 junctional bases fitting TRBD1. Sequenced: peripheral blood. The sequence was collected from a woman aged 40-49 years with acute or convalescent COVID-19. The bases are TGTGCCAGCAGCCCCAGACAGGGTGCGAACGAGCAGTACTTC. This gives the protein CASSPRQGANEQYF.